This T cell receptor beta chain was retrieved from a study of T cells in Graves' hyperthyroidism and ophthalmopathy. Germline CDR1 reads SGHRS; CDR2 reads YFSETQ. The CDR3 extends over 18 amino acids. With 3 bases removed from V and 4 bases from J, the gap between germline ends came to 23 bases. Many counts were recorded for this clonotype. Template material for amplifying TCR beta CDR3 regions consisted of RNA transcripts. Initially, a first-round RT-PCR of the TCR CDR3 employed the HTBI primer set. MiXCR was run by TCRdb on the multiplex PCR reads, yielding one entry per CDR3 protein. This table holds 340,000 or so distinct CDR3 sequences, 21% found once. Clinical symptoms, serum thyroxine and TRAb, thyroid ultrasound and orbital computed tomography together formed the diagnostic basis. Fresh peripheral blood, roughly 9.3 ml, was the source of the PBMCs.

This sequence was found in a woman aged 45-65 years with Graves' hyperthyroidism. Sequences were obtained from blood. The chain couples TRBV5-1 to TRBJ2-1; D perhaps matches TRBD2 (8 bases). The CDR3 DNA is TGCGCCAGCAGCTCGGGACAGTTAGCGGGAAACCGGTACAATGAGCAGTTCTTC. It translates to CASSSGQLAGNRYNEQFF.